This TCR beta chain was recorded in a study of cytomegalovirus exposure and HLA in healthy donors. Study conclusions and caveats: An assumption of roughly uniform sequencing depth across donors underlay the presence/absence analyses.

The primer mix had 60 Vbeta and 13 Jbeta primers. Only in-frame clones appear in the TCRdb table, and some are missing; sequencing was by immunoSEQ multiplex PCR. The data hold tens of thousands of clones, with 70% to 75% observed a single time. It was healthy bone marrow donors who served as donors. The CDR3 is 15 residues long. The germline V gene encodes CDR1 MGHDK and CDR2 SYGVNS. V was cut by 4 bases and J by 1 base, with 12 bases left in between. About this clone itself: Its antigen remains unidentified.

The receptor was derived from a woman aged 45-59 years in good health and CMV-seropositive. The chain recombines TRBV25-1 with TRBJ2-3; no firm D call. Sequenced material: PBMCs. The CDR3 nucleotides are TGTGCCAGCAGTGCTTTAGGTCGGGGCACAGATACGCAGTATTTT. Its protein is CASSALGRGTDTQYF.